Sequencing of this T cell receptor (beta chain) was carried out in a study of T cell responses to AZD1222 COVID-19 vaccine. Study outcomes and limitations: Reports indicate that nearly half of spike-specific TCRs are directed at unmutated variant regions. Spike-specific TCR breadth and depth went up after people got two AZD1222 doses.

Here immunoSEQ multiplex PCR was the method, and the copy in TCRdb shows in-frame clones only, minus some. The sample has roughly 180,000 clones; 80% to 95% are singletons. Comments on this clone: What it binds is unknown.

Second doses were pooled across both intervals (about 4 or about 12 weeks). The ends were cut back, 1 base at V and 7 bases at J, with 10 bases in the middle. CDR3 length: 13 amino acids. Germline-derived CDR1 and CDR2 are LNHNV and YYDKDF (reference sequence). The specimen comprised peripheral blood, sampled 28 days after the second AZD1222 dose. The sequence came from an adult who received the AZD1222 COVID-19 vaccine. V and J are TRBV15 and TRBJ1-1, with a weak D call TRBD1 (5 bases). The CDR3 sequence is CATSRVGDGEAFF. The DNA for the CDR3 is TGTGCCACCAGCAGAGTGGGGGATGGTGAAGCTTTCTTT.